The present T cell receptor (beta chain) was sequenced within a study of blood T cell repertoires in COVID-19. Study-level background: Samples taken during acute and convalescent COVID-19 were collected in the United States, Italy and Spain. Sources were T cells, B-cell-depleted T cells, or PBMCs; the material itself was cDNA or gDNA.

Authors' data handling: Amplification of reference gene primers provided the estimated nucleated cell counts. Profiling relied on immunoSEQ multiplex PCR, and the TCRdb table lists in-frame clones only, not all of them. From that table come the V and J calls and clone size; the DNA was used to work out D and trimming. The sample includes under 200,000 clones, roughly nine tenths seen only once; the top ten take about 22%. V lost 0 bases and J 4 bases, leaving 14 bases between the germline ends. Germline lookup yields CDR1 KGHDR and CDR2 SFDVKD. CDR3 length: 17 amino acids. The chain is built from TRBV24-1 and TRBJ2-2, with D possibly being TRBD2 (6 bases). This clonotype was obtained from a man aged 60-69 years with active or convalescent COVID-19. The material sequenced was peripheral blood. In nucleotides, the CDR3 is TGTGCCACCAGTGATTTGCGGAGGGGTAGGAGCACCGGGGAGCTGTTTTTT. This codes for CATSDLRRGRSTGELFF.